Listed below are T cell receptor beta chains from one sample, sequenced in a study of T-cell reconstitution after alpha-beta-depleted transplantation in children. Using its own MiXCR run on the PCR reads, TCRdb lists one record per CDR3 protein. This sample carries roughly 250,000 distinct CDR3 sequences, approximately 8% of them seen once, and the ten largest clones take nearly 6.5%. Material: PBMCs, mostly from graft donor cells, obtained 180 days after TCRalphabeta/CD19-depleted stem cell transplant. These receptors all stem from a male patient younger than 18 who had a stem cell transplant for acute lymphoblastic leukemia, so the T cells may come from the graft donor. CDR3s include the opening cysteine and the closing phenylalanine or tryptophan.

V gene: TRBV24-1
CDR3 protein: CATSDLQRGGDTQYF

V gene: TRBV20-1
CDR3 protein: CSARPGQAWGEAFF

V gene: TRBV7-9
CDR3 protein: CASSTQEQTYEQYF

V gene: TRBV10-3
CDR3 protein: CAISESGGTRGGEQYF

V gene: TRBV6-2/TRBV6-3
CDR3 protein: CASGPGLANYGYTF

V gene: TRBV4-3
CDR3 protein: CASSQDKSETQYF

V gene: TRBV9
CDR3 protein: CASSFYGTGDTEAFF

V gene: TRBV5-6
CDR3 protein: CASSSADILDQPQHF

V gene: TRBV19
CDR3 protein: CASSAHRTEAFF

V gene: TRBV12-3/TRBV12-4
CDR3 protein: CASSPGRRGETQYF

V gene: TRBV12-3/TRBV12-4
CDR3 protein: CASTLHSLNQPQHF

V gene: TRBV7-2
CDR3 protein: CASSLEGTGSYNEQFF

V gene: TRBV2
CDR3 protein: CASRRYEQFF

V gene: TRBV20-1
CDR3 protein: CSAEIRAPRGTEAFF

V gene: TRBV11-2
CDR3 protein: CASRRMNTEAFF

V gene: TRBV28
CDR3 protein: CASSGTGFRAHGGETQYF

V gene: TRBV9
CDR3 protein: CASSPTREDEQYF

V gene: TRBV11-3
CDR3 protein: CASSLRPAPMNTEAFF

V gene: TRBV14
CDR3 protein: CASSPRTSGRASYEQYF

V gene: TRBV18
CDR3 protein: CASSPLASPGQSTGELFF

V gene: TRBV5-1
CDR3 protein: CASSPSSQETQYF

V gene: TRBV24-1
CDR3 protein: CATSDLDSDRRQETQYF

V gene: TRBV7-7
CDR3 protein: CASSLEPLTGGPYNEQFF

V gene: TRBV5-1
CDR3 protein: CASSLPTNEKLFF

V gene: TRBV5-4
CDR3 protein: CASSLATSGTNTGELFF

V gene: TRBV12-3/TRBV12-4
CDR3 protein: CASSRTSGTGTYNEQFF

V gene: TRBV28
CDR3 protein: CASSPYKGWPNSYNEQFF

V gene: TRBV19
CDR3 protein: CASSIRLAGSADTQYF

V gene: TRBV6-2/TRBV6-3
CDR3 protein: CASSYTRAGGRDTQYF

V gene: TRBV23-1
CDR3 protein: CASSHKKGASNYGYTF

V gene: TRBV7-3
CDR3 protein: CASSLSGTGKGRSTDTQYF